This T cell receptor beta chain derives from a study of blood T cell repertoires in COVID-19 (dated by TCRdb to the early 2020s). For the wider study: Samples covering the acute and convalescent phases of COVID-19 were provided by collaborators in the United States, Italy and Spain. Where available, HLA class I and class II types were obtained from metadata supplied by the sample provider rather than from assay-based typing. Deeply sampled blood TCRbeta repertoires from subjects exposed to, actively infected with, or recovered from COVID-19 were included in the dataset. The repertoires were released in a freely available public database meant as a resource for research on the immune response to SARS-CoV-2. Sample metadata almost always included a de-identified subject ID, COVID-19 status, age in years and sex. The prospective study material was composed of cDNA or gDNA derived from T cells, B-cell-depleted T cells, or PBMCs. Samples came from the ongoing ImmuneRACE study (first 160 participants) plus 1,254 subjects from 6 global collaborators.

Participants in the prospective study were enrolled through a virtual design, were aged about 18 to 100 years, and lived in some 24 United States geographic areas. To assign participants to cohorts, the prospective study relied on clinical history that participants themselves reported in a screening survey and a study questionnaire. ImmuneRACE Cohort 3 recovered participants were defined by two consecutive negative NP/OP PCR tests, healthcare professional clearance, or symptom resolution. Mobile phlebotomists in the prospective study collected whole blood, serum and a nasopharyngeal or oropharyngeal swab from every participant. Prospective study participants could optionally give additional blood draws and questionnaires over a roughly 2-month period. Blood samples from the prospective study were shipped frozen or at room temperature prior to DNA extraction. On the study overall, not on this receptor specifically: The quantity of clinical and demographic metadata differed by source and by participant and was supplied without curation.

TCRbeta CDR3 regions were amplified from genomic DNA by means of the immunoSEQ Assay, a bias-controlled multiplex PCR. The original pipeline was this. The number of nucleated cells in each sample was estimated by amplification of reference gene primers within the assay. To quantify the absolute abundance of each unique TCRbeta CDR3 rearrangement, sequence reads were collapsed and filtered. For each sample, productive Simpson clonality was calculated as the square root of Simpson's diversity index across productive rearrangements. TCRdb provides this immuneACCESS table in a form limited to in-frame rearrangements. Some clones are lacking; in checked studies, under half of them reflect an unresolved V gene, and why the rest are absent is not known. D and trimming come from the DNA, and the V and J calls and clone size come from that table. In all, the sample holds about 330,000 clones, and around 84% of those were seen once. Jointly, the top ten make up under 11% of the sample.

A word on this clone: The clone's antigen remains unknown. No clone much larger than this one lies a single base away; base qualities are absent.

Trimming removed 5 bases from V and 0 bases from J; the gene matches leave 12 bases unexplained. Counted from cysteine to phenylalanine, this CDR3 has 17 amino acids. Only the CDR3 DNA is retained, 51 bases long and in frame from the first base. Looking up the germline V gene yields CDR1 SGHTA and CDR2 FQGTGA. Sequencing input: PBMCs or T cells enriched from blood (not recorded which). The V and J segments used are TRBV7-3 and TRBJ1-1, and 7 junctional nucleotides match TRBD1. The TCR sequence derives from a woman younger than 35 who had recovered from COVID-19. CDR3 protein: CASSLATGAEVNTEAFF. The nucleotide sequence reads as follows: TGTGCCAGCAGCCTAGCCACAGGGGCCGAAGTGAACACTGAAGCTTTCTTT.